The 28 T cell receptor beta chains presented below share a single source sample, sequenced in a study of graft-versus-host responses after intestinal transplantation. Their target antigens are unknown. TCRdb's copy holds only in-frame clones and misses some; the assay was immunoSEQ multiplex PCR. The repertoire holds some 62,000 clones, with approximately 90% as singletons. Material: unstimulated CD8+ T cells sorted from spleen or lymph node cells, obtained before transplant. The receptors here all came from a human donor who was the organ donor for an intestinal transplant.

The chain links TRBV28 to TRBJ2-1; the match to TRBD2 covers 7 bases. Germline V CDR1 and CDR2: MDHEN, SYDVKM. This CDR3 is built from 14 residues. After removal of 2 bases from V and 4 bases from J, the junction contained 2 bases not matched to a gene. The CDR3 spells CASSLGGGYNEQFF. DNA of the CDR3: TGTGCCAGCAGTTTAGGGGGGGGTTACAATGAGCAGTTCTTC.

The rearrangement joins TRBV4-2 to TRBJ1-2; D remains unclear. V lost 2 bases and J 13 bases, leaving 17 bases between the germline ends. Germline lookup yields CDR1 LGHNA and CDR2 YNFKEQ. This CDR3 is built from 13 residues. CDR3 in DNA: TGTGCCAGCAGCCAAAACGGGTGCTCCGGCGGCACCTTC. It specifies CASSQNGCSGGTF.

This chain uses TRBV4-3 with TRBJ2-1, with a weak D call TRBD2 (6 bases). Trimming cost V 0 bases and J 0 bases, with 15 bases left between them. Germline V gene sequence: CDR1 LGHNA, CDR2 YSLEER. The CDR3 is 18 residues long. For the CDR3, the DNA is TGCGCCAGCAGCCAAGATCCGGTAGTGCGGGGCTCCTACAATGAGCAGTTCTTC. Residues: CASSQDPVVRGSYNEQFF.

This chain links TRBV21-1 with TRBJ2-5; the DNA was not compared with TRBD1, the D call given in the table. TRBV21-1 is termed a pseudogene. There are 17 residues in the CDR3. The CDR3 DNA follows: TGTGCCAGCAGCAAAGAGCGTGACAGGCCGTCCCAAGAGACCCAGTACTTC. It translates to CASSKERDRPSQETQYF.

This clone was picked up one time. The gene calls are TRBV19 and TRBJ1-1; possibly TRBD1 for D (6 bases). The CDR3 totals 14 residues. Germline V lookup: CDR1 LNHDA, CDR2 SQIVND (reference sequence). Deletions cut 3 bases from V and 1 base from J, with 9 bases between. The CDR3 loop reads CASSMDSENTEAFF. CDR3 nucleotide sequence: TGTGCCAGTAGTATGGACAGTGAGAACACTGAAGCTTTCTTT.

This chain uses TRBV6-1 with TRBJ2-2; D not resolved. The germline V gene encodes CDR1 MNHNS and CDR2 SASEGT. Trimming removed 7 bases from V and 6 bases from J, with 15 bases in between. This CDR3 is 14 amino acids long. The CDR3 spells CASTLLIEAGELFF. The CDR3 DNA reads as TGTGCCAGCACACTACTGATCGAAGCCGGGGAGCTGTTTTTT.

The chain recombines TRBV9 with TRBJ2-1, with TRBD2 identical over 8 bases. Trimming at V came to 7 bases and at J to 1 base, leaving 4 bases not matched to a gene. Germline V gene data show CDR1 as SGDLS and CDR2 as YYNGEE. The CDR3 consists of 14 residues. The CDR3 DNA sequence: TGTGCCAGCGGAACTAGCGGATCCTACAATGAGCAGTTCTTC. Translated: CASGTSGSYNEQFF.

The chain is built from TRBV7-9 and TRBJ1-1; 7 bases match TRBD1. Germline V CDR1 and CDR2: SEHNR, FQNEAQ (reference sequence). The CDR3 spans 15 residues. Trimming removed 4 bases from V and 1 base from J; junction bases left unmatched: 6. DNA of the CDR3: TGTGCCAGCAGCTCACCGACAGGGCCGAACACTGAAGCTTTCTTT. Encoded protein: CASSSPTGPNTEAFF.

This rearrangement joins TRBV29-1 to TRBJ2-1; the match to TRBD2 covers 9 bases. V shed 3 bases, J shed 8 bases, and the junction held 8 bases outside the gene matches. There are 14 residues in the CDR3. Germline V gene lookup returns CDR1 SQVTM and CDR2 ANQGSEA. Here the CDR3 DNA reads TGCAGCGTTGATGCGGGAGGGCCCTGGGATGAGCAGTTCTTC. This sequence encodes CSVDAGGPWDEQFF.

The CDR3 nucleotides read TGCGCCAGCAGTGAGTCAGGCGGGGAACATGGTCAGCCCCAGCATTTT. This gives the protein CASSESGGEHGQPQHF. J is TRBJ1-5 and V is TRBV10-2, with unresolved D. This CDR3 has 16 amino acids. Per the germline V gene, CDR1 is WSHSY and CDR2 is SAAADI. Trimming removed 0 bases at V and 6 bases at J, with 15 bases between.

The gene calls are TRBV5-5 and TRBJ2-7; D may be TRBD1 (5 bases). The CDR3 sequence is 14 residues long. Trimming pared 0 bases from V and 3 bases from J, leaving 10 bases between. CDR1 and CDR2 from the germline V gene are SGHKS and YYEKEE (reference sequence). Written as DNA, the CDR3 is TGTGCCAGCAGCTTGGAGGCAGGGATCTACGAGCAGTACTTC. This encodes CASSLEAGIYEQYF.

The rearrangement links TRBV14 to TRBJ1-2, with D hard to call. V was cut by 1 base and J by 4 bases, with 7 bases left in between. The CDR3 runs 13 residues. CDR1 is SGHDN and CDR2 is FVKESK in the germline V gene. CDR3 sequence reads: CASSQAGIYGYTF. The CDR3, as DNA: TGTGCCAGCAGCCAAGCGGGTATCTATGGCTACACCTTC.

V gene TRBV7-8 combines with J gene TRBJ2-5; D is perhaps TRBD1 (5 bases). Germline CDR1 is SGHVS and CDR2 is FQNEAQ. The CDR3 totals 13 residues. V was cut by 8 bases and J by 5 bases, with 15 bases left in between. The CDR3 region is CASFLQVGETQYF. CDR3 coding DNA: TGTGCCAGCTTCTTACAGGTCGGGGAGACCCAGTACTTC.

The rearrangement joins TRBV4-3 to TRBJ1-4; D uncertain. The CDR3 contains 15 residues. Per the germline V gene, CDR1 is LGHNA and CDR2 is YSLEER. V shed 1 base and J shed 8 bases, with 14 bases lying between them. The CDR3 DNA sequence: TGCGCCAGCAGCCAAGGGGGAGGAGGTATGGAAAAACTGTTTTTT. This sequence encodes CASSQGGGGMEKLFF.

The gene calls are TRBV6-5 and TRBJ1-1; D gene uncertain. V was pared by 6 bases and J by 6 bases, with 14 bases between. Germline CDR1 reads MNHEY; CDR2 reads SVGAGI. The CDR3 totals 13 residues. The CDR3 region is CASSLTGMAEAFF. CDR3 bases: TGTGCCAGCAGCCTTACCGGGATGGCTGAAGCTTTCTTT.

The J gene is TRBJ1-4, the V gene TRBV5-8; TRBD1 might be the D (6 bases). With 3 bases removed from V and 0 bases from J, the gap between germline ends came to 15 bases. CDR1 SGHTS and CDR2 YDEGEE come from the germline V gene. The CDR3 totals 17 residues. In nucleotides, the CDR3 is TGTGCCAGCAGCTGGCGCAGGGACAAAACAACTAATGAAAAACTGTTTTTT. This translates into CASSWRRDKTTNEKLFF.

The V gene is TRBV7-9, the J gene TRBJ1-2; D call uncertain. Germline loops: CDR1 SEHNR, CDR2 FQNEAQ (reference sequence). The V gene lost 5 bases and the J gene lost 1 base, with 8 bases spanning the gap. This CDR3 has 13 amino acids. CDR3 in amino acids: CASSLGINYGYTF. The CDR3 DNA is TGTGCCAGCAGCCTCGGGATTAACTATGGCTACACCTTC.

The V and J genes are TRBV7-9 and TRBJ2-3; D call uncertain. The CDR3 contains 15 residues. V lost 5 bases to trimming and J lost 0 bases, with 12 bases between them. The germline V gene has CDR1 SEHNR and CDR2 FQNEAQ (reference sequence). In DNA form, the CDR3 reads TGTGCCAGCAGCCCCAGGTACACTAGCACAGATACGCAGTATTTT. Translation: CASSPRYTSTDTQYF.

The chain combines TRBV19 with TRBJ1-5, with unresolved D. Trimming pared 8 bases from V and 5 bases from J, leaving 13 bases between. CDR3 length equals 13 residues. CDR1 is LNHDA and CDR2 is SQIVND in the germline V gene (reference sequence). The CDR3 here is CASSPSSYQPQHF. The CDR3 DNA reads TGTGCCAGTTCGCCAAGCTCCTATCAGCCCCAGCATTTT.

Written as DNA, the CDR3 is TGTGCCAGCAGCCCCCGTCCGGGCAATGAGCAGTTCTTC. Residues: CASSPRPGNEQFF. The gene calls are TRBV11-3 and TRBJ2-1; D gene ambiguous. V was clipped by 5 bases and J by 6 bases, with 11 bases between them. In germline, CDR1 is SGHNT, CDR2 YENEEA. The CDR3 is 13 residues long. Variable domain in full (rest from reference TRBV11-3 and TRBJ2-1): EAGVVQSPRYKIIEKKQPVAFWCNPISGHNTLYWYLQNLGQGPELLIRYENEEAVDDSQLPKDRFSAERLKGVDSTLKIQPAELGDSAVYLCASSPRPGNEQFFGPGTRLTVL.

The chain couples TRBV29-1 to TRBJ2-7, with D possibly being TRBD1 (6 bases). Trimming stripped 2 bases from V and 3 bases from J, with 14 bases between. CDR3 length: 14 residues. The germline CDR1 and CDR2 sequences are SQVTM and ANQGSEA. CDR3 protein: CSVETGTKSYEQYF. The CDR3 nucleotides read TGCAGCGTTGAAACCGGGACAAAGAGCTACGAGCAGTACTTC.

The V call is TRBV19, the J call TRBJ1-1, with a weak D call TRBD1 (6 bases). The CDR3 has 12 residues. V lost 8 bases to trimming and J lost 1 base, with 8 bases between them. Germline V gene lookup returns CDR1 LNHDA and CDR2 SQIVND (reference sequence). The CDR3: CASGQRNTEAFF. CDR3 DNA sequence: TGTGCCAGTGGACAGCGGAACACTGAAGCTTTCTTT.

This clone was seen a handful of times. The chain joins TRBV30 to TRBJ1-3; no clear D gene. The length of the CDR3 is 12 residues. The germline V gene encodes CDR1 GTSNPN and CDR2 SVGIG (reference sequence). Between the trimmed V and J ends, which lost 6 bases and 0 bases, there was a span of 6 bases. This chain's CDR3 is CACRVSGNTIYF. DNA for the CDR3: TGTGCCTGCCGGGTCTCTGGAAACACCATATATTTT.

CDR3 region: CASSPTRGEAFF. CDR3 bases: TGTGCCAGCAGCCCAACAAGGGGTGAAGCTTTCTTT. The rearrangement joins TRBV13 to TRBJ1-1; a possible D gene is TRBD1 (5 bases). From germline, CDR1 is PRHDT and CDR2 FYEKMQ (reference sequence). V was trimmed by 5 bases and J by 7 bases, leaving 11 bases between them. This CDR3 contains 12 residues.

The chain joins TRBV5-1 to TRBJ1-3; D gene ambiguous. CDR3 size: 15 residues. Germline V gives CDR1 SGHRS, CDR2 YFSETQ. With 0 bases removed from V and 2 bases from J, the gap between germline ends came to 9 bases. The CDR3: CASSLVAGTGNTIYF. CDR3 coding DNA: TGCGCCAGCAGCTTGGTTGCCGGGACTGGAAACACCATATATTTT.

The V and J genes are TRBV28 and TRBJ1-5; D gene unclear. V was shortened by 7 bases and J by 0 bases, with 13 bases between the two germline ends. This CDR3 region has 15 residues. Germline values: CDR1 MDHEN, CDR2 SYDVKM. CDR3 protein: CASTTPHYSNQPQHF. In DNA form, the CDR3 reads TGTGCCAGCACGACCCCACACTATAGCAATCAGCCCCAGCATTTT.

J is TRBJ2-1 and V is TRBV5-6; D possibly corresponds to TRBD1 (5 bases). Germline V CDR1 and CDR2: SGHDT, YYEEEE. The CDR3 runs to 15 residues. V lost 5 bases to trimming and J lost 3 bases, with 15 bases between them. CDR3 nucleotides: TGTGCCAGCAGGACCCGACAGAGACACTACAATGAGCAGTTCTTC. Residues: CASRTRQRHYNEQFF.

This clone was seen more than once but under ten times. The gene calls are TRBV29-1 and TRBJ1-5; D is unresolved. Germline V lookup: CDR1 SQVTM, CDR2 ANQGSEA. CDR3 size: 12 residues. V was trimmed by 1 base and J by 6 bases, leaving 7 bases between them. CDR3 protein: CSVEGETQPQHF. Written as DNA, the CDR3 is TGCAGCGTTGAAGGGGAGACTCAGCCCCAGCATTTT.